In its sample, the clone carrying this TCR beta chain was seen many times. The record originates from a study of T cells in Graves' hyperthyroidism and ophthalmopathy. The V and J ends lost 2 bases and 2 bases respectively, with 13 bases between them. The CDR3 runs to 15 residues. Germline CDR1 and CDR2: SGHRS and YFSETQ. Amplification yielded TCR beta CDR3 regions, with RNA transcripts as the source. With the HTBI primer set, the TCR CDR3 went through a first round of RT-PCR. TCRdb reprocessed the multiplex PCR reads via MiXCR and lists one record per CDR3 protein. The repertoire holds about 610,000 distinct CDR3 sequences, 15% to 20% seen once, with roughly 3.3% in the top ten.

J is TRBJ1-2 and V is TRBV5-1, with D maybe TRBD1 (5 bases). The receptor was isolated from a woman between 40 and 55 years old with Graves' ophthalmopathy. Material for sequencing was blood. CDR3 nucleotides: TGCGCCAGCAGCTTCGGACATCTACCGAACTATGGCTACACCTTC. Amino acids: CASSFGHLPNYGYTF.